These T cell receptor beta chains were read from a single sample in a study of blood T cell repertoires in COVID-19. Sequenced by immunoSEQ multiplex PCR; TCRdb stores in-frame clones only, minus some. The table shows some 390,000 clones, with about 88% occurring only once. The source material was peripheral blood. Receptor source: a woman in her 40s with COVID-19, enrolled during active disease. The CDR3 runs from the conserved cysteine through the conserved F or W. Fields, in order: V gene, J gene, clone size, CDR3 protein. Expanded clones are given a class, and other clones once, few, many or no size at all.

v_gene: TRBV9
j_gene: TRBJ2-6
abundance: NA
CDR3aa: CASSSPMGRGFSGANVLTF

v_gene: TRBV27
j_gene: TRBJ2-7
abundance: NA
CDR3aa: CASSFSGLTYEQYF

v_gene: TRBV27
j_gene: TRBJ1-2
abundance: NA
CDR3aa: CASSLSKGHLPGYTF

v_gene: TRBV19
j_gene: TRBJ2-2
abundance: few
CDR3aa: CASSQAGDTGELFF

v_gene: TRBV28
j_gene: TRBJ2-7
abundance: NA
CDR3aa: CASSLGFFRREGSYEQYF

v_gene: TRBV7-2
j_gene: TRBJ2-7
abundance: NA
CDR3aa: CASSHLVNPYEQYF

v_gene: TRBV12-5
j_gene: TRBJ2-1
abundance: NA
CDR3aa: CASGLVQGDYNEQFF

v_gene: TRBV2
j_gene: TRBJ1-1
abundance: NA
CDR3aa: CASGQLMNTEAFF

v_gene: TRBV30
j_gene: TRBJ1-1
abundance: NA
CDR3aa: CAWTPLTANTEAFF

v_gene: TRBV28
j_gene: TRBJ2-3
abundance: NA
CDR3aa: CASSLWGRGGTDTQYF

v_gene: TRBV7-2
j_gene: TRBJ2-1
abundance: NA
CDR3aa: CASSLQGMGWGQFF

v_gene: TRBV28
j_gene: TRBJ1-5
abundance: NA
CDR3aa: CASSYTGGVPQHF

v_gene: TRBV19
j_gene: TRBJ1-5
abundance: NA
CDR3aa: CASSIWASNQISNQPQHF

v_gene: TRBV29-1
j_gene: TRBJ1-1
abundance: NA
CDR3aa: CSVGTRVMNTEAFF

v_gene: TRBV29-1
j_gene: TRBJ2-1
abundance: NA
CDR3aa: CSVVQGANYNEQFF

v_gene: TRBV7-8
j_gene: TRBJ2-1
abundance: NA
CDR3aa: CASSLAGLAGYNEQFF

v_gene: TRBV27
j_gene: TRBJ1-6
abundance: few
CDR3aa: CASTSSPRQGAFNSPLHF

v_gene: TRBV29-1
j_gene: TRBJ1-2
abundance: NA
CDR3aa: CSVGGDYGYTF

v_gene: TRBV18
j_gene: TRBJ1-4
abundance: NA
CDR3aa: CASSPPSRGGNEKLFF

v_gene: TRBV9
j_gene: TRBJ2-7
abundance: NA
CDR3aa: CASSVDGSYSYEQYF

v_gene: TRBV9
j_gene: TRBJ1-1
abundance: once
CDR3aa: CASTPGVQGNTEAFF

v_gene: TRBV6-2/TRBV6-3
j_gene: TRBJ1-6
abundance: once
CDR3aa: CASSYSATGRLYNSPLHF

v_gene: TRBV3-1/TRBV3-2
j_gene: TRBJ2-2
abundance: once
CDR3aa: CASSPGGELFF

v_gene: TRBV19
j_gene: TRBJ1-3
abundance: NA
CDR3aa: CASTDRASGNTIYF

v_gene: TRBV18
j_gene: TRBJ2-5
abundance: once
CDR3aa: CASSPPQSKETQYF

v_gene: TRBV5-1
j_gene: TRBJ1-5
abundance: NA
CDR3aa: CASSLDGQGFEPQHF

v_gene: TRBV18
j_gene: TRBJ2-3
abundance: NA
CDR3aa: CASSGGVSTDTQYF